These T cell receptor beta chains were read from a single sample in a study of cytotoxic CD8 clonotypes in ibrutinib-treated CLL. Assay: immunoSEQ multiplex PCR; the TCRdb copy retains only in-frame clones and omits some. The table lists 70,000 to 85,000 clones, 80% of them singletons. Specimen: PBMCs, collected at disease progression, from a patient treated with ibrutinib. These receptors were taken from a human donor with chronic lymphocytic leukemia. Each CDR3 is given with its conserved first and last residue. A D gene is named only where the DNA matches it firmly. The listing skips clone size in some rows; elsewhere it reads once, few, many or a size class.

V gene,D gene,clone size,J gene,CDR3 protein,CDR3 DNA
TRBV6-5,-,-,TRBJ1-4,CASSYSTGRGEKLFF,TGTGCCAGCAGTTACTCGACCGGGCGGGGTGAAAAACTGTTTTTT
TRBV4-1,-,-,TRBJ1-5,CASSQDRRNQPQHF,TGCGCCAGCAGCCAGGATCGGCGCAATCAGCCCCAGCATTTT
TRBV14,TRBD1,-,TRBJ2-5,CASSQWTGVYQETQYF,TGTGCCAGCAGCCAATGGACAGGGGTGTACCAAGAGACCCAGTACTTC
TRBV2,-,-,TRBJ2-1,CASSAGTQGFFNEQFF,TGTGCCAGCAGCGCCGGGACACAGGGATTTTTTAATGAGCAGTTCTTC
TRBV7-3,-,-,TRBJ2-1,CASSIGAYYNEQFF,TGTGCCAGCAGCATAGGTGCCTACTACAATGAGCAGTTCTTC
TRBV5-1,TRBD1,few,TRBJ2-7,CASSFIQGAFVVEQYF,TGCGCCAGCAGCTTTATCCAGGGGGCTTTTGTGGTCGAGCAGTACTTC
TRBV18,-,-,TRBJ1-2,CASSPQGTGGLYGYTF,TGTGCCAGCTCACCCCAGGGGACGGGGGGCCTCTATGGCTACACCTTC
TRBV25-1,-,-,TRBJ2-2,CASSESGRLNTGELFF,TGTGCCAGCAGTGAATCCGGGAGATTGAACACCGGGGAGCTGTTTTTT
TRBV10-3,-,-,TRBJ1-5,CAISEFKGHQPQHF,TGTGCCATCAGTGAGTTCAAGGGGCATCAGCCCCAGCATTTT
TRBV10-3,-,-,TRBJ2-7,CAITEANSYEQYF,TGTGCCATCACTGAGGCTAACTCCTACGAGCAGTACTTC
TRBV28,-,-,TRBJ1-4,CASSHARQATNEKLFF,TGTGCCAGCAGCCACGCCCGACAGGCAACTAATGAAAAACTGTTTTTT
TRBV5-1,-,-,TRBJ2-3,CASSPGAYPAADTQYF,TGCGCCAGCAGCCCGGGGGCCTACCCCGCGGCAGATACGCAGTATTTT
TRBV7-3,-,-,TRBJ1-1,CASSQDSLEAFF,TGTGCCAGCAGCCAGGACAGTCTTGAAGCTTTCTTT
TRBV5-1,-,-,TRBJ2-1,CASSLFGDWEQFF,TGCGCCAGCAGCTTGTTTGGGGACTGGGAGCAGTTCTTC
TRBV4-1,-,-,TRBJ2-3,CASSQELAKIVGTDTQYF,TGCGCCAGCAGCCAAGAACTAGCTAAAATAGTTGGCACAGATACGCAGTATTTT
TRBV27,-,-,TRBJ1-1,CASSLRMRGGTEAFF,TGTGCCAGCAGTTTGAGAATGAGGGGAGGAACTGAAGCTTTCTTT
TRBV5-1,-,-,TRBJ2-1,CASSTGHNEQFF,TGCGCCAGCAGCACCGGCCACAATGAGCAGTTCTTC
TRBV7-9,-,once,TRBJ2-7,CASRSSAGPSYEQYF,TGTGCCAGCAGGAGTTCCGCAGGGCCATCCTACGAGCAGTACTTC
TRBV5-4,TRBD2,-,TRBJ2-7,CASSLAGGPYEQYF,TGTGCCAGCAGTTTAGCGGGAGGTCCCTACGAGCAGTACTTC
TRBV10-2,-,-,TRBJ2-6,CASRPSNSGANVLTF,TGCGCCAGCAGGCCTAGCAACTCTGGGGCCAACGTCCTGACTTTC
TRBV11-3,TRBD2,-,TRBJ2-5,CASSRPPVRGGPETQYF,TGTGCCAGCAGCCGTCCTCCTGTGCGGGGGGGCCCTGAGACCCAGTACTTC
TRBV5-1,-,-,TRBJ1-2,CASGQDGNYGYTF,TGCGCCAGCGGTCAGGACGGAAACTATGGCTACACCTTC
TRBV27,-,few,TRBJ1-2,CASSLSNISGYTF,TGTGCCAGCAGTTTATCAAACATTAGTGGCTACACCTTC
TRBV29-1,-,-,TRBJ1-1,CSALVGGRDTEAFF,TGCAGCGCCCTCGTGGGGGGCCGGGACACTGAAGCTTTCTTT
TRBV6-1,TRBD2,-,TRBJ2-3,CASSERGVDTQYF,TGTGCCAGCAGTGAACGGGGGGTAGATACGCAGTATTTT
TRBV25-1,-,few,TRBJ2-2,CASSDHAGELFF,TGTGCCAGCAGTGACCACGCCGGGGAGCTGTTTTTT
TRBV28,-,-,TRBJ2-5,CASSFLYGQETQYF,TGTGCCAGCAGTTTTTTATACGGGCAAGAGACCCAGTACTTC
TRBV6-5,-,few,TRBJ1-1,CASSYTGMNTEAFF,TGTGCCAGCAGTTACACAGGGATGAACACTGAAGCTTTCTTT
TRBV6-6,-,once,TRBJ2-3,CASSYGQGGADTQYF,TGTGCCAGCAGTTATGGGCAGGGGGGTGCAGATACGCAGTATTTT
TRBV7-9,-,few,TRBJ1-1,CASSTTTGTEAFF,TGTGCCAGCAGCACCACTACGGGCACTGAAGCTTTCTTT
TRBV10-2,-,few,TRBJ2-2,CASTPGRGELFF,TGCGCCAGCACCCCCGGGCGTGGGGAGCTGTTTTTT
TRBV2,-,-,TRBJ1-2,CASSEAGIGIGYGYTF,TGTGCCAGCAGTGAGGCAGGCATAGGGATAGGGTATGGCTACACCTTC
TRBV30,TRBD1,-,TRBJ1-4,CAWSGSGTGFRKLFF,TGTGCCTGGAGTGGTTCGGGGACAGGGTTTCGGAAACTGTTTTTT
TRBV10-1,-,few,TRBJ2-2,CASSPEMWSGELFF,TGCGCCAGCAGTCCAGAAATGTGGTCCGGGGAGCTGTTTTTT
TRBV4-1,-,-,TRBJ1-5,CASSQDQHQPQHF,TGCGCCAGCAGCCAAGATCAGCATCAGCCCCAGCATTTT
TRBV18,TRBD1,-,TRBJ2-5,CASSPRRDRSETQYF,TGTGCCAGCTCACCAAGACGGGACAGGTCGGAGACCCAGTACTTC
TRBV2,TRBD1,-,TRBJ1-2,CASSQQGALGGGYTF,TGTGCCAGCAGCCAACAGGGGGCCCTAGGGGGTGGCTACACCTTC